Sequencing of this TCR beta chain was carried out in a study of regulatory T cells in long-lasting Graves disease. Germline V gene sequence: CDR1 MDHEN, CDR2 SYDVKM. Germline trimming cut 8 bases from V and 2 bases from J; bases unmatched to any gene: 4. CDR3 length: 13 residues. Arm-PCR of CDR3 regions and iRepertoire HTBI primers were the basis on which TCR beta libraries were built. MiXCR was run by TCRdb on the multiplex PCR reads, yielding one entry per CDR3 protein. The data hold over 350,000 distinct CDR3 sequences, with 11% to 15% observed a single time. The time point denotes: newly diagnosed GD, antithyroid drugs for less than 3 months. From RNA extracted from PBMCs, the TCR library was made. This clonotype appeared many times. The same data also went into a second study, on T cells in Graves' hyperthyroidism and ophthalmopathy.

This sample comprised peripheral blood mononuclear cells (PBMCs), obtained at new diagnosis, from a patient treated with antithyroid drugs. The chain joins TRBV28 to TRBJ2-3; 7 nucleotides match TRBD1. The clonotype was recovered from a woman aged 45-59 years with Graves disease. CDR3 in DNA: TGTGCCAGCGGGACAGACGACACAGATACGCAGTATTTT. It specifies CASGTDDTDTQYF.